This T cell receptor (beta chain) appears in the sequencing data of a study of blood T cell repertoires in COVID-19. Between the trimmed V and J ends, which lost 4 bases and 3 bases, there was a span of 15 bases. CDR1 SGHDN and CDR2 FVKESK come from the germline V gene. CDR3 length equals 16 residues. Study processing details: From reference gene primer amplification, estimates of nucleated cell counts were derived. Here immunoSEQ multiplex PCR was the method, and the copy in TCRdb shows in-frame clones only, minus some. The V and J calls and clone size were taken over from that table, and D and trimming were inferred from the DNA. The table has about 210,000 clones, 80% to 90% seen once.

The sample consisted of PBMCs or T cells enriched from blood (not recorded which). This clonotype was obtained from a woman between 40 and 50 years old with acute COVID-19. The chain carries TRBV14 and TRBJ2-2; perhaps TRBD2 as D (5 bases). DNA of the CDR3: TGTGCCAGCAGCCCTCGGGCTCGGGGATACACCGGGGAGCTGTTTTTT. It translates to CASSPRARGYTGELFF.